This T cell receptor (beta chain) originates from a study of cytomegalovirus exposure and HLA in healthy donors. This clone was detected a few times. Its target is unknown. The germline gene is not matched at one end of the junction; a read error may be the cause. Germline CDR1 reads LGHNA; CDR2 reads YNFKEQ. This CDR3 comprises 17 residues. The PCR contained 60 Vbeta and 13 Jbeta primers. Using immunoSEQ multiplex PCR, the repertoire was profiled, and TCRdb retains in-frame clones only, with some absent. Here the sample spans 150,000 to 200,000 clones, about 81% being singletons. Study-wide findings and caveats: V- and J-gene trimming of TCR beta was linked (in a later analysis) to a missense DCLRE1C variant. A later analysis found that most CMV-associated TCR beta chains appeared HLA-restricted.

The sample was PBMCs. This clonotype was sampled from a woman aged 18 to 35 in good health and CMV-seropositive. V usage is TRBV4-2 and J usage is TRBJ2-6; 11 nucleotides agree with TRBD1. The CDR3 spells CASSPRTGGSGANGLTF. The CDR3 DNA is TGTGCCAGCAGCCCCCGGACAGGGGGCTCTGGGGCCAACGGCCTGACTTTC.